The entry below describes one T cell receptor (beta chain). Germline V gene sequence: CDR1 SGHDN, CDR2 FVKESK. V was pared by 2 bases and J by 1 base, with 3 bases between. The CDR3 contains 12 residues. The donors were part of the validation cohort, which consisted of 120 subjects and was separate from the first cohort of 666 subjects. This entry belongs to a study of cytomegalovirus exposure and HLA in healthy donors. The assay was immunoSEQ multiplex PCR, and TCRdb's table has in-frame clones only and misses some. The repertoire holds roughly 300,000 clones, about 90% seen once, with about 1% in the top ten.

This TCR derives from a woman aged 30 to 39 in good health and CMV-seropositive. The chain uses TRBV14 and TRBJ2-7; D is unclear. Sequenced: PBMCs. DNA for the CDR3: TGTGCCAGCAGCCAACCGTCCTACGAGCAGTACTTC. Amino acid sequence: CASSQPSYEQYF.